The 2 T cell receptor beta chains given below trace back to one sample, sequenced in a study of T-cell reconstitution after alpha-beta-depleted transplantation in children (dated by TCRdb to 2015 to 2016). Library generation was performed with PCR. Instrument used: Illumina HiSeq 2500. TCR library preparation used molecular barcoding, with unique molecular identifiers applied to normalize quantification of the TCRbeta repertoire. TCRdb ran its own pipeline on the public reads, namely fastp trimming at Q25 and MiXCR clone calling, and kept in-frame beta chains. Every entry covers one CDR3 protein and lists the most common genes and DNA from its rows. For this sample the table gives 200,000 to 300,000 distinct CDR3 sequences, of which around 11% were detected only once. Jointly, the top ten make up roughly 2.6% of the sample. The source material was PBMCs from the stem cell graft donor, sampled from the stem cell graft. The receptors stem from a human donor who donated a stem cell graft to a child with acute lymphoblastic leukemia.

The chain combines TRBV28 with TRBJ1-5, with D maybe TRBD1 (5 bases). V was pared by 5 bases and J by 1 base, with 9 bases between. CDR1 and CDR2 from the germline V gene are MDHEN and SYDVKM. CDR3 length: 14 amino acids. In DNA form, the CDR3 reads TGTGCCAGCAGTACGGGGGGAAGCAATCAGCCCCAGCATTTT. Its protein is CASSTGGSNQPQHF.

This clonotype was counted many times. This chain connects TRBV27 to TRBJ1-5; D is possibly TRBD1 (5 bases). Germline values: CDR1 MNHEY, CDR2 SMNVEV (reference sequence). V lost 11 bases and J 3 bases, leaving 11 bases between the germline ends. There are 12 residues in the CDR3. The CDR3 bases are TGTGCCGTGGGGGTTCCCAATCAGCCCCAGCATTTT. It translates to CAVGVPNQPQHF.